This record covers a single TCR beta chain. Its antigen is currently not known. Base qualities are not at hand, and no much larger clone is one base apart. The CDR1 and CDR2 encoded by the germline V gene (reference sequence) are SGHNT and YYREEE. V lost 0 bases and J lost 7 bases, and the count of bases not matched to a germline gene is 1. The CDR3, cysteine through phenylalanine, is 15 amino acids long. The retained sequence is limited to the CDR3, 45 bases, with the frame set at the first base. This entry belongs to a study of persistence of HIV-infected CD4 T cells (dated by TCRdb to the early 2020s). About the full investigation: The study isolated CMV- and HIV-1 Gag-responding CD4+ T cells from ART-treated individuals to examine antigen-driven clonal expansion of HIV-1-infected cells. For the TCR cluster analysis across participants, 8 or 9 participants were included for CMV and 6 or 7 participants for Gag. Proviral sequencing was used to assess clonality among infected cells, whereas TCRbeta sequencing gauged the clonality of all cells within each sorted population. Peripheral blood samples of up to about 180 mL were obtained at multiple time points, with the exception of a couple of participants, for whom leukapheresis was performed at a single time point. Suppressive ART had been received by participants for a median of roughly 8 years. The full study reports these points: Only a small number of individuals took part in the study, and only a limited range of antigens was tested. Significantly lower TCRbeta richness was observed in CMV- and Gag-responding cells than in anti-CD3/anti-CD28-responding cells, and higher oligoclonality was observed in CMV-responding cells than in CD3/CD28-stimulated and Gag-responding cells. Antigen-responding cells were enriched for degenerate expanded CDR3beta sequences, which suggests convergent selection of CD4+ responses to CMV and Gag. Bulk TCR analyses could not be restricted to the rare CMV-responding cells that actually carried HIV-1 proviruses. Within the same sorted populations, how oligoclonal the TCRs were correlated with how oligoclonal the proviruses were.

The treatment or condition label for this specimen denotes: suppressive antiretroviral therapy. A pool of overlapping 15-mer peptides from HIV-1 Gag, at 0.95 to 1 ug per peptide per mL, was used to stimulate the cells. Memory populations depleted of antigen-responding cells were obtained by sorting nonresponding CD40L-negative CD69-negative CD45RO-high memory CD4+ T cells. Participants were HIV-1-infected adults who started suppressive ART during chronic infection. For at least 4 years, the participants' plasma HIV-1 RNA had been undetectable, below 50 copies/mL. To be included, a participant needed positive CMV serology and a CD4+ T cell count above 400 cells/uL. Before stimulation, PBMCs were isolated using density centrifugation and then depleted of CD8+ T cells. For approximately 17 hours, CD8-depleted PBMCs were stimulated with anti-CD28/CD49d costimulation, a CD40-blocking antibody, and enfuvirtide, which was added to prevent new infections. Cell sorting was performed on a Beckman Coulter MoFlo Legacy or XDP sorter, and dead cells were excluded with propidium iodide. Genomic DNA was extracted using the QIAamp DNA Mini Kit for samples with more than one million cells and using the Quick-DNA Microprep Kit for all other samples.

The immunoSEQ hsTCRB assay version 4, run in survey mode, was used to sequence TCRbeta repertoires from genomic DNA. Genomic DNA was diluted to 8 to 10 ng/uL, using up to about 1 ug per sample for TCRbeta sequencing. In the authors' own workflow: ImmunoSeq Analyzer 3.0 was used for analysis of TCRbeta data, and diversity was computed on productive nucleotide rearrangements. Lower-bound TCR diversity was estimated with the improved Chao index, and clonality with the Gini coefficient using the Immunarch R package. Nucleotide rearrangements that differed but encoded the same CDR3beta amino acid sequence were counted as separate clonotypes. Differential abundance analysis identified TCRbeta sequences significantly enriched in antigen-responding cells relative to anti-CD3/anti-CD28-activated cells. GLIPH2 grouped TCRs by predicted peptide-MHC specificity, both within each participant and across combined participant data sets. Imported from immuneACCESS, the table was reduced by TCRdb to in-frame sequences with V and J called. These copies leave out some clones; in studies compared against another copy, an unresolved V gene accounts for under half, and the cause of the remainder is not known. V and J calls and clone size are copied from that table; D and trimming were computed from the DNA. In all, the sample holds some 58,000 clones, and about 77% of those were seen once. More than 1.5% of the sample belongs to the ten largest clones.

Source: CD4+ T cells sorted from PBMCs after approximately 19-hour stimulation, taken from a patient who received antiretroviral therapy. The cell subset or site tag for this specimen amounts to: CD40L-CD69- CD45RO-high memory CD4 T cells not responding to Gag peptides. Rearrangement joined TRBV5-4 to TRBJ2-1; 13 bases in between match TRBD2. The origin of this receptor is an adult man with HIV who was CMV-seropositive. DNA sequence: TGTGCCAGCAGCTTGGGACTAGCGGGGGGTAATGAGCAGTTCTTC. Its coded protein is CASSLGLAGGNEQFF.